Here is one TCR beta chain with its context. Trimming at V came to 2 bases and at J to 4 bases, leaving 4 bases not matched to a gene. There are 15 residues in the CDR3. Per germline, CDR1 SGHTA and CDR2 FQGNSA. These data originate in a study of blood T cell repertoires in COVID-19. Across the study: Donors in the United States, Italy and Spain gave samples during acute or convalescent COVID-19. T cells, B-cell-depleted T cells, or PBMCs supplied cDNA or gDNA.

Source study methods: Quantification of nucleated cells was approximated via reference gene primer amplification. The assay was immunoSEQ multiplex PCR, and TCRdb's table has in-frame clones only and misses some. V and J calls and clone size follow that table, whereas D and trimming were derived from the DNA. The table has 200,000 to 250,000 clones, 80% to 90% seen once. In Seattle, patients joined the study during active infection and were tracked longitudinally. This sequence originates from a man aged 30-40 years with COVID-19, enrolled during active disease. Sequences were obtained from peripheral blood. The genes are TRBV7-2 and TRBJ2-7, with TRBD1 matching over 11 bases. The CDR3 DNA is TGTGCCAGCAGCTTAAGGACAGGGGGCCCTTACGAGCAGTACTTC. Protein product: CASSLRTGGPYEQYF.